These 7 T cell receptor beta chains were all obtained from the same sample, sequenced in a study of OX40 agonist ivuxolimab in advanced cancers. Assay used: immunoSEQ multiplex PCR; TCRdb lists only in-frame clones, some missing. This sample has roughly 76,000 clones, with approximately 90% found just once. The material was CD4+ or CD8+ T cells sorted from blood, obtained in a trial of the OX40 agonist ivuxolimab. These receptors were taken from an adult with an advanced solid tumor such as melanoma, head and neck, liver or kidney cancer.

There are many counts of this clone. The chain is built from TRBV19 and TRBJ1-1; 7 nucleotides agree with TRBD1. Trimming took 6 bases from V and 3 from J; bases not matched to a gene: 7. Looked up from germline, CDR1 is LNHDA and CDR2 is SQIVND (reference sequence). The CDR3 length is 14 residues. The CDR3 region is CASRRSTGYTEAFF. The CDR3 DNA reads as TGTGCCAGTAGGCGATCGACAGGGTACACTGAAGCTTTCTTT.

Concerning this clone itself: At one end the junction does not follow the germline gene, possibly because of a read error. J is TRBJ2-7 and V is TRBV5-1, with D perhaps TRBD1 (6 bases). The germline V gene encodes CDR1 SGHRS and CDR2 YFSETQ. The CDR3 length is 15 residues. This CDR3 is CASRLTGYSSYEQHF. The CDR3 bases are TGCGCCAGCCGATTGACAGGTTATAGCTCCTACGAGCAGCACTTC.

V gene TRBV7-8 combines with J gene TRBJ1-1, with D possibly matching TRBD1 (5 bases). The germline V gene has CDR1 SGHVS and CDR2 FQNEAQ. The CDR3 length is 13 residues. Trimming removed 4 bases at V and 8 bases at J, with 14 bases between. DNA of the CDR3: TGTGCCAGCAGCTCCGGAGCGGGGCCCGAAGCTTTCTTT. It codes for CASSSGAGPEAFF.

The chain is built from TRBV9 and TRBJ1-6; D call uncertain. The V end was cut by 0 bases, the J end by 3 bases, with 10 bases between. CDR1 is SGDLS, CDR2 YYNGEE, per germline. CDR3 length equals 16 residues. This CDR3 reads CASSVGTVIYNSPLHF. CDR3 bases: TGTGCCAGCAGCGTAGGTACGGTGATCTATAATTCACCCCTCCACTTT. Combining the CDR3 with reference TRBV9 and TRBJ1-6 gives the whole variable domain DSGVTQTPKHLITATGQRVTLRCSPRSGDLSVYWYQQSLDQGLQFLIQYYNGEERAKGNILERFSAQQFPDLHSELNLSSLELGDSALYFCASSVGTVIYNSPLHFGNGTRLTVT.

This clone was recorded only once. CDR3 loop: CASRSQGTGELFF. The CDR3 nucleotides read TGTGCCAGCAGATCGCAGGGTACCGGGGAGCTGTTTTTT. The chain uses TRBV27 and TRBJ2-2; tentatively, D is TRBD1 (5 bases). Germline-derived CDR1 and CDR2 are MNHEY and SMNVEV (reference sequence). Trimming left V 6 bases short and J 5 bases short, with 10 bases between. This CDR3 spans 13 amino acids.

The chain couples TRBV27 to TRBJ2-5; the D call may be TRBD1 or TRBD2 (7 bases each). The V gene's germline CDR1 is MNHEY and CDR2 SMNVEV (reference sequence). There are 15 residues in the CDR3. The V and J ends lost 3 bases and 5 bases respectively, with 16 bases between them. DNA of the CDR3: TGTGCCAGCAGTTTTTCTCAGGGGGGGGTGGAGACCCAGTACTTC. Translated: CASSFSQGGVETQYF.

The V and J genes are TRBV19 and TRBJ2-2, with D tentatively TRBD2 (5 bases). V dropped 7 bases and J dropped 1 base, with 16 bases sitting between them. This CDR3 comprises 16 residues. The V gene's germline CDR1 is LNHDA and CDR2 SQIVND (reference sequence). This CDR3 reads CASTLYSGRNTGELFF. CDR3 bases: TGTGCCAGTACCCTCTACAGCGGTCGGAACACCGGGGAGCTGTTTTTT. The entire variable domain, with the rest obtained from reference TRBV19 and TRBJ2-2, is as follows: DGGITQSPKYLFRKEGQNVTLSCEQNLNHDAMYWYRQDPGQGLRLIYYSQIVNDFQKGDIAEGYSVSREKKESFPLTVTSAQKNPTAFYLCASTLYSGRNTGELFFGEGSRLTVL.